The rows below give T cell receptor beta chains drawn from one sample of a study of T cells in Graves' hyperthyroidism and ophthalmopathy. TCRdb recomputed calls from the multiplex PCR reads with MiXCR, one row per CDR3 protein. The profile shows roughly 640,000 distinct CDR3 sequences, about 16% of them singletons. Sequencing used blood. The receptors were gathered from a woman between 40 and 55 years old with Graves' ophthalmopathy. The CDR3 runs from the conserved cysteine through the conserved F or W. Fields, in order: D gene, V gene, clone size, J gene, CDR3 protein, CDR3 DNA. D genes are given only for firm matches. Clone size is shown for a subset of rows, as once, few, many or a class of expanded clone.

D: -
V: TRBV2
size: -
J: TRBJ2-3
CDR3: CASTEAGIADTQYF
DNA: TGTGCCAGCACGGAGGCAGGGATCGCAGATACGCAGTATTTT

D: TRBD2
V: TRBV12-3/TRBV12-4
size: many
J: TRBJ2-3
CDR3: CASSPILSPGIAGGYTDTQYF
DNA: TGTGCCAGCAGTCCAATCCTTTCCCCTGGAATAGCGGGAGGGTACACAGATACGCAGTATTTT

D: -
V: TRBV27
size: few
J: TRBJ1-3
CDR3: CASSLTPGNTIYF
DNA: TGTGCCAGCAGTTTAACACCTGGAAACACCATATATTTT

D: -
V: TRBV10-3
size: many
J: TRBJ1-5
CDR3: CAISEHSGRPTQPQHF
DNA: TGTGCCATCAGTGAGCACTCGGGCAGGCCGACCCAGCCCCAGCATTTT

D: -
V: TRBV19
size: few
J: TRBJ1-1
CDR3: CASSISILGTEAFF
DNA: TGTGCCAGTAGTATTTCTATCCTGGGCACTGAAGCTTTCTTT

D: TRBD1
V: TRBV7-6
size: -
J: TRBJ2-1
CDR3: CASSSWDRGLLGEQFF
DNA: TGTGCCAGCAGCTCCTGGGACAGGGGCCTACTCGGTGAGCAGTTCTTC

D: TRBD1
V: TRBV5-1
size: many
J: TRBJ1-1
CDR3: CASSLVAGGATEAFF
DNA: TGCGCCAGCAGCTTGGTTGCAGGGGGCGCGACTGAAGCTTTCTTT

D: -
V: TRBV6-1
size: few
J: TRBJ2-5
CDR3: CASSQGWETQYF
DNA: TGTGCCAGCAGTCAGGGTTGGGAGACCCAGTACTTC

D: TRBD1
V: TRBV6-1
size: -
J: TRBJ2-4
CDR3: CASSQGGFMAKNIQYF
DNA: TGTGCCAGCAGTCAAGGGGGCTTTATGGCCAAAAACATTCAGTACTTC

D: -
V: TRBV29-1
size: few
J: TRBJ2-5
CDR3: CSVEKGPEGETQYF
DNA: TGCAGCGTTGAAAAAGGACCCGAAGGGGAGACCCAGTACTTC

D: TRBD1
V: TRBV5-4
size: -
J: TRBJ2-1
CDR3: CASSSNRGENEQFF
DNA: TGTGCCAGCAGCTCGAACAGGGGGGAGAATGAGCAGTTCTTC

D: TRBD1
V: TRBV10-3
size: -
J: TRBJ2-1
CDR3: CAISDRTGDSYNEQFF
DNA: TGTGCCATCAGTGACAGGACAGGGGACTCCTACAATGAGCAGTTCTTC

D: -
V: TRBV7-6
size: many
J: TRBJ2-3
CDR3: CASSLESARSDTQYF
DNA: TGTGCCAGCAGCTTAGAGTCCGCCCGCTCAGATACGCAGTATTTT

D: TRBD1
V: TRBV30
size: -
J: TRBJ1-2
CDR3: CAWSQGVGGYTF
DNA: TGTGCCTGGAGCCAGGGGGTAGGGGGCTACACCTTC

D: -
V: TRBV20-1
size: -
J: TRBJ1-1
CDR3: CSAESTGNTEAFF
DNA: TGCAGTGCCGAAAGTACGGGCAACACTGAAGCTTTCTTT

D: -
V: TRBV7-6
size: many
J: TRBJ2-2
CDR3: CASSLEVRVPNTGELFF
DNA: TGTGCCAGCAGCTTAGAGGTGCGGGTCCCGAACACCGGGGAGCTGTTTTTT

D: TRBD1
V: TRBV20-1
size: -
J: TRBJ2-7
CDR3: CSVPGQGYEQYF
DNA: TGCAGTGTTCCGGGACAGGGTTACGAGCAGTACTTC

D: TRBD1
V: TRBV11-2
size: many
J: TRBJ1-2
CDR3: CASSLAQGIGGYTF
DNA: TGTGCCAGCAGCTTAGCACAGGGGATAGGTGGCTACACCTTC

D: -
V: TRBV5-1
size: few
J: TRBJ2-7
CDR3: CASRLQIQGLYEQYF
DNA: TGCGCCAGCAGGCTCCAAATACAGGGCCTCTACGAGCAGTACTTC

D: -
V: TRBV3-1
size: few
J: TRBJ2-1
CDR3: CASSQRGYDEQFF
DNA: TGTGCCAGCAGCCAGCGGGGTTACGATGAGCAGTTCTTC

D: -
V: TRBV20-1
size: many
J: TRBJ2-1
CDR3: CSARGAGYTYNEQFF
DNA: TGCAGTGCTAGAGGAGCGGGTTACACCTACAATGAGCAGTTCTTC

D: -
V: TRBV7-2
size: -
J: TRBJ2-3
CDR3: CASSPPGPRTDTQYF
DNA: TGTGCCAGCAGTCCCCCGGGGCCGCGCACAGATACGCAGTATTTT

D: -
V: TRBV19
size: -
J: TRBJ1-1
CDR3: CASNPGGAGEAFF
DNA: TGTGCCAGTAACCCCGGGGGAGCCGGTGAAGCTTTCTTT

D: TRBD2
V: TRBV11-2
size: many
J: TRBJ2-1
CDR3: CASSLGVAGDEQFF
DNA: TGTGCCAGCAGCCTCGGGGTAGCGGGGGATGAGCAGTTCTTC

D: -
V: TRBV5-1
size: -
J: TRBJ2-5
CDR3: CASSLALSGETQYF
DNA: TGCGCCAGCAGCTTGGCACTGAGCGGGGAGACCCAGTACTTC

D: TRBD2
V: TRBV10-3
size: -
J: TRBJ2-6
CDR3: CAIRPGLAGMDSGANVLTF
DNA: TGTGCCATCAGGCCGGGACTAGCGGGAATGGACTCTGGGGCCAACGTCCTGACTTTC

D: TRBD1
V: TRBV11-3
size: -
J: TRBJ1-2
CDR3: CASSRSGTGVNYGYTF
DNA: TGTGCCAGCAGCCGTTCCGGGACAGGAGTTAACTATGGCTACACCTTC

D: TRBD2
V: TRBV28
size: -
J: TRBJ2-1
CDR3: CASRPTSGPQFF
DNA: TGTGCCAGCAGACCCACTAGCGGGCCTCAGTTCTTC

D: TRBD1
V: TRBV10-3
size: many
J: TRBJ2-7
CDR3: CAIQGAGVHEQYF
DNA: TGTGCCATCCAGGGGGCAGGGGTTCACGAGCAGTACTTC

D: -
V: TRBV12-3/TRBV12-4
size: few
J: TRBJ2-4
CDR3: CASSFSLSDIQYF
DNA: TGTGCCAGCAGTTTTTCCCTCTCGGACATTCAGTACTTC

D: -
V: TRBV2
size: many
J: TRBJ1-2
CDR3: CASSETRGLSGYTF
DNA: TGTGCCAGCAGTGAAACCCGGGGTTTAAGTGGCTACACCTTC

D: -
V: TRBV6-5
size: -
J: TRBJ1-1
CDR3: CASSYSLWGDTEAFF
DNA: TGTGCCAGCAGTTACTCGTTATGGGGTGACACTGAAGCTTTCTTT

D: TRBD2
V: TRBV10-3
size: -
J: TRBJ2-3
CDR3: CAINSLAGSTDTQYF
DNA: TGTGCCATCAATAGCCTAGCGGGGTCCACAGATACGCAGTATTTT

D: -
V: TRBV2
size: many
J: TRBJ2-2
CDR3: CASGDSEFRELFF
DNA: TGTGCCAGCGGAGACAGCGAATTCAGGGAGCTGTTTTTT

D: TRBD1
V: TRBV19
size: -
J: TRBJ1-5
CDR3: CASSKRLGQGVGNQPQHF
DNA: TGTGCCAGTAGTAAGCGTTTGGGGCAGGGGGTAGGAAATCAGCCCCAGCATTTT

D: -
V: TRBV11-2
size: many
J: TRBJ2-1
CDR3: CASSLVFYNEQFF
DNA: TGTGCCAGCAGCTTAGTCTTCTACAATGAGCAGTTCTTC

D: -
V: TRBV7-8
size: many
J: TRBJ2-5
CDR3: CASSLEVVQPLETQYF
DNA: TGTGCCAGCAGCCTGGAGGTGGTCCAACCACTAGAGACCCAGTACTTC

D: -
V: TRBV18
size: many
J: TRBJ2-5
CDR3: CASSPRFQETQYF
DNA: TGTGCCAGCTCACCCCGTTTCCAAGAGACCCAGTACTTC

D: TRBD2
V: TRBV12-3/TRBV12-4
size: many
J: TRBJ2-1
CDR3: CASSLKPAGGAGVYNEQFF
DNA: TGTGCCAGCAGTCTTAAGCCCGCAGGAGGAGCGGGGGTATACAATGAGCAGTTCTTC

D: TRBD1
V: TRBV24-1
size: few
J: TRBJ2-5
CDR3: CATSKQGAEETQYF
DNA: TGTGCCACCAGTAAGCAGGGGGCAGAGGAGACCCAGTACTTC

D: -
V: TRBV13
size: many
J: TRBJ2-2
CDR3: CASSLRLSNTGELFF
DNA: TGTGCCAGCAGCTTAAGGCTATCGAACACCGGGGAGCTGTTTTTT

D: TRBD2
V: TRBV28
size: -
J: TRBJ2-5
CDR3: CASSTPTGGRETQYF
DNA: TGTGCCAGCAGTACCCCCACGGGAGGGCGCGAGACCCAGTACTTC

D: -
V: TRBV7-2
size: few
J: TRBJ2-4
CDR3: CASSLGTPTVAKNIQYF
DNA: TGTGCCAGCAGCTTGGGTACGCCGACTGTAGCCAAAAACATTCAGTACTTC

D: TRBD2
V: TRBV29-1
size: -
J: TRBJ2-1
CDR3: CSVHQAGNERFF
DNA: TGCAGCGTCCACCAAGCGGGGAATGAGCGGTTCTTC

D: -
V: TRBV7-3
size: many
J: TRBJ2-3
CDR3: CASSSHRGTDTQYF
DNA: TGTGCCAGCAGCTCTCACAGGGGCACAGATACGCAGTATTTT

D: TRBD2
V: TRBV2
size: many
J: TRBJ2-4
CDR3: CASNSGRDPLAKNIQYF
DNA: TGTGCCAGTAATAGCGGGAGGGACCCACTAGCCAAAAACATTCAGTACTTC

D: -
V: TRBV2
size: -
J: TRBJ2-7
CDR3: CATKPGVTYEQYF
DNA: TGTGCCACGAAACCAGGGGTGACCTACGAGCAGTACTTC

D: TRBD1
V: TRBV11-2
size: many
J: TRBJ2-1
CDR3: CASSLRQGPDNEQFF
DNA: TGTGCCAGCAGCTTACGACAGGGACCTGACAATGAGCAGTTCTTC

D: -
V: TRBV20-1
size: few
J: TRBJ2-5
CDR3: CSAPRAQETQYF
DNA: TGCAGTGCTCCCCGGGCACAAGAGACCCAGTACTTC

D: -
V: TRBV11-2
size: -
J: TRBJ1-2
CDR3: CASSLDSAEPYGYTF
DNA: TGTGCCAGCAGCTTAGATTCGGCAGAACCATATGGCTACACCTTC

D: TRBD2
V: TRBV12-3/TRBV12-4
size: few
J: TRBJ2-1
CDR3: CASSTLAGGPDEQFF
DNA: TGTGCCAGCAGCACACTAGCGGGAGGGCCCGATGAGCAGTTCTTC

D: TRBD2
V: TRBV20-1
size: many
J: TRBJ2-2
CDR3: CSAKRLAGVTNTGELFF
DNA: TGCAGTGCAAAAAGACTAGCGGGGGTGACGAACACCGGGGAGCTGTTTTTT

D: TRBD1
V: TRBV7-2
size: many
J: TRBJ2-5
CDR3: CASSLGDREWFLETQYF
DNA: TGTGCCAGCAGCTTAGGGGACAGGGAGTGGTTTTTGGAGACCCAGTACTTC

D: -
V: TRBV10-3
size: -
J: TRBJ2-1
CDR3: CAITSASANSYNEQFF
DNA: TGTGCCATCACTTCGGCTAGCGCAAACTCCTACAATGAGCAGTTCTTC

D: TRBD1
V: TRBV27
size: -
J: TRBJ1-2
CDR3: CASSLTQGVNYGYTF
DNA: TGTGCCAGCAGTTTAACGCAGGGGGTGAACTATGGCTACACCTTC

D: -
V: TRBV7-2
size: few
J: TRBJ2-3
CDR3: CASSTWTEWGSDTQYF
DNA: TGTGCCAGTAGTACATGGACTGAGTGGGGATCAGATACGCAGTATTTT

D: -
V: TRBV28
size: -
J: TRBJ2-1
CDR3: CASSLSPPAYNEQFF
DNA: TGTGCCAGCAGTTTATCCCCCCCCGCCTACAATGAGCAGTTCTTC

D: -
V: TRBV18
size: many
J: TRBJ1-1
CDR3: CASSGAVNTEAFF
DNA: TGTGCCAGCTCAGGGGCGGTGAACACTGAAGCTTTCTTT